The 25 T cell receptor beta chains in this list originate from one sample, sequenced in a study of STAT5B mutations in CD4+ large granular lymphocyte leukemia. Assay: immunoSEQ multiplex PCR; the TCRdb copy retains only in-frame clones and omits some. The table records 25,000 to 35,000 clones, approximately 74% of them present only once. Sequenced material: CD4+ T cells from blood buffy coats. All receptors derive from a human donor in good health.

The V gene is TRBV28, the J gene TRBJ2-2; the D gene is possibly TRBD1 (6 bases). V was trimmed by 7 bases and J by 6 bases, leaving 9 bases between them. The CDR3 length is 12 residues. The germline gives CDR1 MDHEN, CDR2 SYDVKM. Here the CDR3 reads CASTKGAGELFF. CDR3 in DNA: TGTGCCAGCACAAAGGGGGCCGGGGAGCTGTTTTTT.

The chain recombines TRBV5-5 with TRBJ1-2; D not certain. Germline values: CDR1 SGHKS, CDR2 YYEKEE (reference sequence). The CDR3 length is 14 residues. V lost 2 bases and J lost 1, with 9 bases in between. CDR3 in DNA: TGTGCCAGCAGCTTAGACGGAAATAACTATGGCTACACCTTC. Translated: CASSLDGNNYGYTF.

The chain joins TRBV5-1 to TRBJ1-2; weak D call: TRBD1 (5 bases). The ends were cut back, 6 bases at V and 1 base at J, with 13 bases in the middle. Germline V gene lookup returns CDR1 SGHRS and CDR2 YFSETQ. This CDR3 comprises 14 residues. CDR3 amino acids: CASKLTGYNYGYTF. CDR3 DNA: TGCGCCAGCAAATTAACAGGTTATAACTATGGCTACACCTTC.

The V and J genes are TRBV11-1 and TRBJ1-1; 7 bases agree with TRBD1. Germline V lookup: CDR1 SGHAT, CDR2 FQDESV (reference sequence). The trim removed 1 base at V and 3 bases at J, leaving 5 bases unmatched. The CDR3 is 15 amino acids. CDR3 DNA sequence: TGTGCCAGCAGCTTAGACCAGGGGGTCGACACTGAAGCTTTCTTT. Translating gives CASSLDQGVDTEAFF.

The V and J genes are TRBV11-3 and TRBJ2-1; the D is unclear. The CDR3 sequence is 15 residues long. Trimming shortened V by 8 bases and J by 4 bases, and 18 bases separated the two germline ends. Germline CDR1 reads SGHNT; CDR2 reads YENEEA. CDR3 protein: CASDRSGVGYNEQFF. In DNA form, the CDR3 reads TGTGCCAGCGATCGATCAGGAGTCGGGTACAATGAGCAGTTCTTC.

This sequence joins TRBV5-1 and TRBJ2-7, with a weak D call TRBD1 (5 bases). The CDR3 length is 14 residues. In germline, CDR1 is SGHRS, CDR2 YFSETQ. The germline V and J ends were trimmed by 6 bases and 2 bases, with 15 bases remaining between them. CDR3 DNA sequence: TGCGCCAGCATGGATTATACAGGCACCTACGAGCAGTACTTC. This codes for CASMDYTGTYEQYF.

This rearrangement joins TRBV4-1 to TRBJ1-1; 8 nucleotides agree with TRBD1. The J segment lost 4 bases and the V segment lost 4 bases, leaving 8 bases of the junction unmatched. The CDR3 length is 15 residues. Germline V gene sequence: CDR1 MGHRA, CDR2 YSYEKL. The CDR3 here is CASSPDRGRSTEAFF. Here the CDR3 DNA reads TGCGCCAGCAGCCCCGACAGGGGAAGGAGCACTGAAGCTTTCTTT.

This chain connects TRBV9 to TRBJ1-1; 7 bases fit TRBD1. The CDR3 loop spans 15 amino acids. In germline, CDR1 is SGDLS, CDR2 YYNGEE. Trimming cost V 2 bases and J 1 base; bases outside gene matches: 5. This CDR3 is CASSVEGAKNTEAFF. The DNA of the CDR3 is TGTGCCAGCAGCGTCGAGGGGGCAAAGAACACTGAAGCTTTCTTT.

The V gene is TRBV7-6, the J gene TRBJ2-7; TRBD1 matches at 7 bases. This CDR3 comprises 14 residues. V trimming: 5 bases; J trimming: 2 bases; junction bases outside the gene matches: 6. The germline V gene has CDR1 SGHVS and CDR2 FNYEAQ. The DNA of the CDR3 is TGTGCCAGCAGCCCTAGGACAGGAACCTACGAGCAGTACTTC. Protein: CASSPRTGTYEQYF.

The chain carries TRBV2 and TRBJ2-3; 9 nucleotides align to TRBD2. The trim removed 6 bases at V and 0 bases at J, leaving 10 bases unmatched. The CDR3 consists of 17 residues. Germline loops: CDR1 SNHLY, CDR2 FYNNEI. CDR3 coding DNA: TGTGCCAGCAGCAGGGATAGCGGGGGCCCTAGCACAGATACGCAGTATTTT. Translation: CASSRDSGGPSTDTQYF.

The chain couples TRBV7-9 to TRBJ2-7; D is possibly TRBD1 or TRBD2 (5 bases each). This CDR3 spans 12 amino acids. Germline values: CDR1 SEHNR, CDR2 FQNEAQ (reference sequence). V dropped 5 bases and J dropped 4 bases, with 9 bases sitting between them. This CDR3 reads CASSQGEYEQYF. CDR3 sequence (DNA): TGTGCCAGCAGCCAGGGAGAGTACGAGCAGTACTTC.

V and J are TRBV6-5 and TRBJ1-2; 9 nucleotides line up with TRBD1. The CDR3 has 13 residues. Germline CDR1 reads MNHEY; CDR2 reads SVGAGI. After removal of 5 bases from V and 3 bases from J, the junction contained 1 base not matched to a gene. CDR3 protein: CASSRTGDYGYTF. In DNA, the CDR3 is TGTGCCAGCAGTCGGACAGGGGACTATGGCTACACCTTC.

The chain links TRBV13 to TRBJ1-3; perhaps TRBD1 as D (5 bases). Trimming shortened V by 3 bases and J by 1 base, and 7 bases separated the two germline ends. Germline V lookup: CDR1 PRHDT, CDR2 FYEKMQ (reference sequence). The CDR3 sequence is 14 residues long. The CDR3 sequence is CASSFSGSGNTIYF. For the CDR3, the DNA is TGTGCCAGCAGCTTCTCAGGGTCTGGAAACACCATATATTTT.

This chain uses TRBV2 with TRBJ2-5; 7 bases fit TRBD2. Germline values: CDR1 SNHLY, CDR2 FYNNEI. V was clipped by 4 bases and J by 7 bases; unmatched bases: 15. This CDR3 contains 16 residues. The CDR3 DNA reads as TGTGCCAGCAGTGCCCTGGGGAGCGGGGCTTTGGGGACCCAGTACTTC. Its translation is CASSALGSGALGTQYF.

This clone occurred once. This chain joins TRBV15 and TRBJ2-2; no reliable D call. Germline-derived CDR1 and CDR2 are LNHNV and YYDKDF (reference sequence). Between the trimmed V and J ends, which lost 5 bases and 7 bases, there was a span of 11 bases. This CDR3 is built from 13 residues. The CDR3 spells CATSGVGIGELFF. The CDR3 region has the DNA TGTGCCACCAGCGGGGTGGGTATCGGGGAGCTGTTTTTT.

This clone was seen only once. The chain links TRBV5-1 to TRBJ2-7; D might be TRBD2 (7 bases). The CDR3 length is 16 residues. Germline assignment: CDR1 SGHRS and CDR2 YFSETQ. Trimming removed 4 bases at V and 3 bases at J, with 20 bases between. The CDR3 loop is CASSIRWGGPYYEQYF. The CDR3 coding sequence is TGCGCCAGCAGCATCAGGTGGGGGGGGCCTTACTACGAGCAGTACTTC.

The genes are TRBV5-1 and TRBJ2-7; 10 bases fit TRBD2. CDR1 and CDR2 from the germline V gene are SGHRS and YFSETQ. The CDR3 covers 16 residues. With 4 bases clipped from V and 0 bases from J, the junction kept 7 bases outside the gene matches. Here the CDR3 reads CASSRRTSGRSYEQYF. The CDR3 DNA sequence: TGCGCCAGCAGCCGACGGACTAGCGGTCGCTCCTACGAGCAGTACTTC.

CDR3 in DNA: TGTGCCAGCAGCACTCTCTCCGGGACTAGCAATGAGCAGTTCTTC. Protein sequence: CASSTLSGTSNEQFF. V gene TRBV11-2 combines with J gene TRBJ2-1; 8 positions agree with TRBD2. The V gene's germline CDR1 is SGHAT and CDR2 FQNNGV. Trimming at V came to 5 bases and at J to 6 bases, leaving 9 bases not matched to a gene. This CDR3 spans 15 amino acids.

The chain has TRBV4-1 and TRBJ2-2; 9 nucleotides line up with TRBD1. The CDR3 length is 16 residues. V was clipped by 0 bases and J by 3 bases; unmatched bases: 2. Looked up from germline, CDR1 is MGHRA and CDR2 is YSYEKL. The CDR3 bases are TGCGCCAGCAGCCAAGAACAGGGGGCCGACACCGGGGAGCTGTTTTTT. It specifies CASSQEQGADTGELFF.

The CDR3 spells CASNPDRGLNYGYTF. The CDR3 coding sequence is TGTGCCAGTAACCCGGACAGGGGCCTGAACTATGGCTACACCTTC. The rearrangement links TRBV19 to TRBJ1-2; 9 bases line up with TRBD1. Germline V gene sequence: CDR1 LNHDA, CDR2 SQIVND (reference sequence). Trimming took 7 bases from V and 2 from J; bases not matched to a gene: 8. The CDR3 has 15 residues.

This clone occurred a few times. The chain links TRBV7-9 to TRBJ2-7; D is undetermined. The CDR3 contains 12 residues. V dropped 5 bases and J dropped 4 bases, with 9 bases sitting between them. The germline V gene has CDR1 SEHNR and CDR2 FQNEAQ (reference sequence). DNA for the CDR3: TGTGCCAGCAGCCCCACCGATTACGAGCAGTACTTC. It encodes CASSPTDYEQYF.

The chain uses TRBV4-1 and TRBJ1-2; unclear D gene. In germline, CDR1 is MGHRA, CDR2 YSYEKL. This CDR3 is built from 16 residues. With 2 bases removed from V and 2 bases from J, the gap between germline ends came to 15 bases. The CDR3 DNA reads as TGCGCCAGCAGCCAACTCTCTGAGGGAGGGAACTATGGCTACACCTTC. This codes for CASSQLSEGGNYGYTF.

The chain has TRBV10-3 and TRBJ2-5, with TRBD2 matching over 7 bases. With V trimmed by 8 bases and J by 4 bases, 10 bases remained unmatched. Germline V gives CDR1 ENHRY, CDR2 SYGVKD. The CDR3 extends over 14 amino acids. CDR3 DNA: TGTGCCATCGCTAGCGGACGGGAGGTAGAGACCCAGTACTTC. As protein: CAIASGREVETQYF.

The chain links TRBV6-1 to TRBJ2-1, with 8 bases matching TRBD2. CDR3 length equals 14 residues. V lost 2 bases to trimming and J lost 8 bases; unmatched junction nucleotides: 5. In germline, CDR1 is MNHNS, CDR2 SASEGT. The DNA for the CDR3 is TGTGCCAGCAGTGAAACTAGCGGTTCCTATGAGCAGTTCTTC. Translated: CASSETSGSYEQFF.

The count of this clone is one. The chain uses TRBV9 and TRBJ2-6, with 7 bases that match TRBD1. Germline V lookup: CDR1 SGDLS, CDR2 YYNGEE. CDR3 length: 16 residues. The J segment lost 3 bases and the V segment lost 4 bases, leaving 7 bases of the junction unmatched. For the CDR3, the DNA is TGTGCCAGCAGCTCGGGACAGTTGCTTGGGGCCAACGTCCTGACTTTC. Translation gives CASSSGQLLGANVLTF.